Below, one TCR beta chain is given with its context. Its antigen remains unknown. Primers for the PCR totalled 60 Vbeta and 13 Jbeta. Clones were read by immunoSEQ multiplex PCR, and TCRdb kept only the in-frame ones, dropping some. The sample includes about 140,000 clones, 73% of them seen just once. The data are from a study of cytomegalovirus exposure and HLA in healthy donors. Study-level information: In an early release, HLA-typed donors contributed approximately 80 million unique TCR sequences. General study points: Immune exposure data for these donors was limited to CMV serostatus. Analysis performed later showed TCR beta chains linked to HLA being more clonally expanded than equally common others.

Per the germline V gene, CDR1 is SGHVS and CDR2 is FQNEAQ. The CDR3 length is 12 residues. V was cut by 3 bases and J by 1 base, with 4 bases left in between. V gene TRBV7-8 combines with J gene TRBJ2-7; D is uncertain. Sample: PBMCs. The clonotype was recovered from a human donor in good health. The CDR3 bases are TGTGCCAGCAGCTTCGTTTCCTACGAGCAGTACTTC. Translating gives CASSFVSYEQYF.